This TCR beta chain was identified in a study of blood T cell repertoires in COVID-19. Per the original data handling: Scientists estimated how many nucleated cells there were by amplifying reference gene primers. Assay used: immunoSEQ multiplex PCR; TCRdb lists only in-frame clones, some missing. For V, J and clone size, that table is used; D and trimming come from the DNA. Of around 170,000 clones listed, around 84% are singletons. Germline V gene sequence: CDR1 SGDLS, CDR2 YYNGEE. Trimming took 4 bases from V and 7 from J, leaving 11 bases between them. This CDR3 is 12 amino acids long. This TCR came from a man aged 50-59 years with active or convalescent COVID-19. The sample taken for sequencing was peripheral blood. The chain links TRBV9 to TRBJ1-2; perhaps TRBD1 as D (5 bases). The CDR3 DNA reads TGTGCCAGCAGCCAACCGGGGGGTGGCTACACCTTC. It encodes CASSQPGGGYTF.